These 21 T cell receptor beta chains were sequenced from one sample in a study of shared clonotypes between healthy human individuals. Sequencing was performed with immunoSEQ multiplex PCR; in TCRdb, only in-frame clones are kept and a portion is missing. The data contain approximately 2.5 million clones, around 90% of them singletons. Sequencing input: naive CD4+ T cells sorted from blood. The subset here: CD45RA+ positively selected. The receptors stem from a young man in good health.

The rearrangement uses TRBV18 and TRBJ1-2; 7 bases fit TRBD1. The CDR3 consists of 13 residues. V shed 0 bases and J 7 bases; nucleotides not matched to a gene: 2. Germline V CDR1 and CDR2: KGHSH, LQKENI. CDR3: CASSPPGGAGYTF. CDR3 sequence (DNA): TGTGCCAGCTCACCACCAGGGGGCGCTGGCTACACCTTC.

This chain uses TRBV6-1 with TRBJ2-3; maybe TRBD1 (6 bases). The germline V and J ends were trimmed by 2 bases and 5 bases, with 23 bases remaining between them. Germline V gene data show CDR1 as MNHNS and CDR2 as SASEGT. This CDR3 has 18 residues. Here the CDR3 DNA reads TGTGCCAGCAGTGAACGAAGAAGACAGGAACCCAGTCAAGATACGCAGTATTTT. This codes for CASSERRRQEPSQDTQYF.

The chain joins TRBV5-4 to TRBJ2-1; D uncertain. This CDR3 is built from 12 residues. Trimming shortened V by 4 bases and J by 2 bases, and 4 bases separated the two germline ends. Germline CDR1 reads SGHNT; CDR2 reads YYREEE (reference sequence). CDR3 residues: CASSPTYNEQFF. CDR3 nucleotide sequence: TGTGCCAGCAGCCCTACCTACAATGAGCAGTTCTTC. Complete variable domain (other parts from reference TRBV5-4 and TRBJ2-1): ETGVTQSPTHLIKTRGQQVTLRCSSQSGHNTVSWYQQALGQGPQFIFQYYREEENGRGNFPPRFSGLQFPNYSSELNVNALELDDSALYLCASSPTYNEQFFGPGTRLTVL.

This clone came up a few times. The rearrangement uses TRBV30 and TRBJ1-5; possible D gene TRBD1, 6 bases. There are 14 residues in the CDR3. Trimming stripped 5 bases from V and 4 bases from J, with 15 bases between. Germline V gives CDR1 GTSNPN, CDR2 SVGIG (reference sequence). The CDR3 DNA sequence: TGTGCCTGGTCGGCGGGGGGCAAGAATCAGCCCCAGCATTTT. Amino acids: CAWSAGGKNQPQHF.

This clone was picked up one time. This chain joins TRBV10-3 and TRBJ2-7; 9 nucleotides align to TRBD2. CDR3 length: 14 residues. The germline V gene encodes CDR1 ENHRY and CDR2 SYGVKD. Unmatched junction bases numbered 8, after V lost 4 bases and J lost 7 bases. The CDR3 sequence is CAISALGLAGEQYF. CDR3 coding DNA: TGTGCCATCAGTGCACTGGGGCTAGCGGGAGAGCAGTACTTC.

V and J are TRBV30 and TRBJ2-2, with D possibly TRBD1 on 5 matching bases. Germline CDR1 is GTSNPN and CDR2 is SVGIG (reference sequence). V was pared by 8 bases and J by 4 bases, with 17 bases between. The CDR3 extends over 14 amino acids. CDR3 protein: CAGNKGQLTGELFF. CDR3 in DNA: TGTGCCGGTAACAAGGGGCAGCTCACCGGGGAGCTGTTTTTT.

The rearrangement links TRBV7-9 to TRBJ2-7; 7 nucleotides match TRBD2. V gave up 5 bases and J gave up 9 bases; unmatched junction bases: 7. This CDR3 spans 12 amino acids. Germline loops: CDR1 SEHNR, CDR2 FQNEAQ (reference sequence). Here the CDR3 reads CASSASGGWQYF. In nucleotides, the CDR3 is TGTGCCAGCAGCGCCTCGGGGGGATGGCAGTACTTC. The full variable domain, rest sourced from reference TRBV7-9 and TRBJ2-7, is DTGVSQNPRHKITKRGQNVTFRCDPISEHNRLYWYRQTLGQGPEFLTYFQNEAQLEKSRLLSDRFSAERPKGSFSTLEIQRTEQGDSAMYLCASSASGGWQYFGPGTRLTVT.

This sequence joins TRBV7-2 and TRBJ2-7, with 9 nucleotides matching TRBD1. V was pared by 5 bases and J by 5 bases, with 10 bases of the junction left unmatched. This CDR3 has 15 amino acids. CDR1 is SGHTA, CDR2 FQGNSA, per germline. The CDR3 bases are TGTGCCAGCAGCCCCGGGACAGGGTCAGGGAACGAGCAGTACTTC. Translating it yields CASSPGTGSGNEQYF.

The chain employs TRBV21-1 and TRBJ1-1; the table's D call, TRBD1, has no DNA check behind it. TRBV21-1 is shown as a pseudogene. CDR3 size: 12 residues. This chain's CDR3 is CASNKGPTEAFF. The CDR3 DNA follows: TGTGCCAGCAATAAGGGGCCAACTGAAGCTTTCTTT.

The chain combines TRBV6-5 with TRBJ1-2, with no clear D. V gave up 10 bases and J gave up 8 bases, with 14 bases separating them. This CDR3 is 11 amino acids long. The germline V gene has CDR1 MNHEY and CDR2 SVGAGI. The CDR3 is CATHAGFGYTF. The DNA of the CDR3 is TGTGCCACCCATGCGGGTTTCGGCTACACCTTC.

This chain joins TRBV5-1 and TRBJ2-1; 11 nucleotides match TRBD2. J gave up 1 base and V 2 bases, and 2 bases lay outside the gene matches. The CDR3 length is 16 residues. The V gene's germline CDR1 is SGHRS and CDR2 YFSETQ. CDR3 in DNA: TGCGCCAGCAGCTTCAGACTAGCGGGGTCCTACAATGAGCAGTTCTTC. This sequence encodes CASSFRLAGSYNEQFF.

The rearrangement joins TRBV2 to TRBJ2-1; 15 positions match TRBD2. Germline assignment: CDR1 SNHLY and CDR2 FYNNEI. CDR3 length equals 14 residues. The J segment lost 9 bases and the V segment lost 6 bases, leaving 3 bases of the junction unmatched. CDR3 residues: CASRGLAGGLEQFF. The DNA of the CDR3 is TGTGCCAGCAGGGGACTAGCGGGAGGTCTTGAGCAGTTCTTC.

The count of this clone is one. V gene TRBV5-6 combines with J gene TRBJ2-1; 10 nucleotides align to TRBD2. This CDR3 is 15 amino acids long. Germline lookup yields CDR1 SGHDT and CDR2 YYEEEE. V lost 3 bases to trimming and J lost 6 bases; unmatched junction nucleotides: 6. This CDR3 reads CASSYLAGDSNEQFF. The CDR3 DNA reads TGTGCCAGCAGCTATCTAGCGGGGGACAGCAATGAGCAGTTCTTC.

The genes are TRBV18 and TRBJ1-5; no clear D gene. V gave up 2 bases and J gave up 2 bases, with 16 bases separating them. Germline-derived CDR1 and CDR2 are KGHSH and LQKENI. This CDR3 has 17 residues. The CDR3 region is CASSPNDPTSRNQPQHF. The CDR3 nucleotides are TGTGCCAGCTCACCAAACGACCCTACATCTCGCAATCAGCCCCAGCATTTT.

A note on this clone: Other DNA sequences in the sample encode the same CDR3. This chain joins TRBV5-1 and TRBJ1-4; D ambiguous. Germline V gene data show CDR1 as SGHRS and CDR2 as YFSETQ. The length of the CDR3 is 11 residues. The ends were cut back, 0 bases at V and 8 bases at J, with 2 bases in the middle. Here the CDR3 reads CASSLGEKLFF. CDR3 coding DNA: TGCGCCAGCAGCTTGGGGGAAAAACTGTTTTTT.

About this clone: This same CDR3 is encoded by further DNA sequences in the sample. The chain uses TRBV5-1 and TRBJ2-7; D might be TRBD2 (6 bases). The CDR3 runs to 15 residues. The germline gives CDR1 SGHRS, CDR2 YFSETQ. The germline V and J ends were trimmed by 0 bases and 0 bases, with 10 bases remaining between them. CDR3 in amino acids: CASSLAGTGSYEQYF. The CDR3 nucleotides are TGCGCCAGCAGCTTGGCCGGGACTGGCTCCTACGAGCAGTACTTC. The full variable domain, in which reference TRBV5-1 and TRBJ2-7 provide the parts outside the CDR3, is KAGVTQTPRYLIKTRGQQVTLSCSPISGHRSVSWYQQTPGQGLQFLFEYFSETQRNKGNFPGRFSGRQFSNSRSEMNVSTLELGDSALYLCASSLAGTGSYEQYFGPGTRLTVT.

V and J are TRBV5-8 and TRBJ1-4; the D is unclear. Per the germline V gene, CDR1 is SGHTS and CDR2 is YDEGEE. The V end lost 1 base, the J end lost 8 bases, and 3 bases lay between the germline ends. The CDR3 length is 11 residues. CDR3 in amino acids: CASSLKEKLFF. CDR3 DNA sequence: TGTGCCAGCAGCTTGAAGGAAAAACTGTTTTTT.

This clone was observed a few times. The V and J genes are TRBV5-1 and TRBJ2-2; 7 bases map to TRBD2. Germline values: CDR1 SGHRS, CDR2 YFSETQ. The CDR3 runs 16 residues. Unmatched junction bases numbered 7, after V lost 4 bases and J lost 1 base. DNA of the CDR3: TGCGCCAGCAGCCCGCGACTAGCCCAGAACACCGGGGAGCTGTTTTTT. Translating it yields CASSPRLAQNTGELFF.

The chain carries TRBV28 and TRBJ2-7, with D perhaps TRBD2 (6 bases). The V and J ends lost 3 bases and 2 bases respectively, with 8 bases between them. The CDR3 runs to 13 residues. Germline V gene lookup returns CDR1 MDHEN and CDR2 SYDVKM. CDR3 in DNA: TGTGCCAGCAGTTTCCAGCGGGCCTACGAGCAGTACTTC. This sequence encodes CASSFQRAYEQYF.

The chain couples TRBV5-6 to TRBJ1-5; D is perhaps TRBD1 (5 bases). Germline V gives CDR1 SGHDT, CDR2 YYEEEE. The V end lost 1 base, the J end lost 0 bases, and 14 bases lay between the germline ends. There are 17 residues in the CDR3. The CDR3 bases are TGTGCCAGCAGCTTGTGGTGGGGCGGGAATAGCAATCAGCCCCAGCATTTT. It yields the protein CASSLWWGGNSNQPQHF.

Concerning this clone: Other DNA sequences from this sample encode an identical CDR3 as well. CDR3 sequence reads: CASSYLAGNYGYTF. CDR3 nucleotides: TGTGCCAGCAGTTACCTTGCTGGAAACTATGGCTACACCTTC. The chain is built from TRBV6-5 and TRBJ1-2; no firm D call. CDR3 size: 14 residues. The germline V gene encodes CDR1 MNHEY and CDR2 SVGAGI. V was shortened by 2 bases and J by 2 bases, with 9 bases between the two germline ends.